This T cell receptor (beta chain) was documented in a study of cytomegalovirus exposure and HLA in healthy donors. General study points: Per published reports, the classifier diagnosed cytomegalovirus status with high specificity and sensitivity.

About this clone: The antigen remains undetermined.

V lost 1 base and J lost 7, with 13 bases in between. The CDR3 is made up of 14 amino acids. Germline V gives CDR1 MNHEY, CDR2 SMNVEV (reference sequence). Primers for the PCR totalled 60 Vbeta and 13 Jbeta. Here immunoSEQ multiplex PCR was the method, and the copy in TCRdb shows in-frame clones only, minus some. There are roughly 140,000 clones in the sample; 80% occur only once, and 0.95% to 1.5% lies in the top ten. Material for sequencing was PBMCs. The J gene is TRBJ1-1, the V gene TRBV27; weak D call: TRBD1 (5 bases). This sequence originates from a female donor in good health and CMV-seronegative. CDR3 DNA: TGTGCCAGCAGTTTATTGGGGGGGACCGGTGAAGCTTTCTTT. Translated, it gives CASSLLGGTGEAFF.